A selection of T cell receptor beta chains follows, all from one sample in a study of T cell responses to AZD1222 COVID-19 vaccine. Assay used: immunoSEQ multiplex PCR; TCRdb lists only in-frame clones, some missing. The sample carries about 83,000 clones, 80% to 95% recorded once. Sample: peripheral blood, taken 28 days after the second AZD1222 dose. These receptors were obtained from an adult who received the AZD1222 COVID-19 vaccine. The CDR3 runs from the conserved cysteine through the conserved F or W.

V gene	J gene	CDR3 protein
TRBV5-4	TRBJ2-7	CASSLYGLEQYF
TRBV27	TRBJ2-5	CASSLLGGGLETQYF
TRBV28	TRBJ2-7	CASSWDQPNSHEQYF
TRBV3-1/TRBV3-2	TRBJ2-2	CASNQDQGGGTGELFF
TRBV6-2/TRBV6-3	TRBJ2-3	CASSYDRRADLTDTQYF
TRBV27	TRBJ2-1	CASSLYPPREGANEQFF
TRBV5-1	TRBJ2-2	CASRRLDRGDRELFF
TRBV27	TRBJ1-2	CASSLRGDYGYTF
TRBV7-2	TRBJ2-7	CASSRPQGGRREQYF
TRBV5-4	TRBJ1-2	CASSLRGAFGYTF
TRBV28	TRBJ2-1	CASTSGQVYNEQFF
TRBV9	TRBJ1-6	CASSVGGSSSPLHF
TRBV4-1	TRBJ2-1	CASSHLTSGRYNEQFF
TRBV7-9	TRBJ2-3	CASSLVKGQGTDTQYF
TRBV11-3	TRBJ2-2	CASSLSSGAGELFF
TRBV12-5	TRBJ2-1	CASGLVLGGPSYNEQFF
TRBV6-5	TRBJ2-7	CASSSSGRGEQYF
TRBV12-2	TRBJ1-1	CASRLGGVKSEAFF
TRBV27	TRBJ2-7	CASSFSDRSYEQYF
TRBV27	TRBJ1-5	CASSFQSNQPQHF
TRBV28	TRBJ2-7	CASSFPGDYISSYEQYF
TRBV28	TRBJ1-5	CASKVGGVGQPQHF
TRBV12-3/TRBV12-4	TRBJ2-7	CASSPGGTEQYF
TRBV5-1	TRBJ2-7	CASSLSLGHDNEQYF
TRBV19	TRBJ2-7	CASTITGQGAGEQYF
TRBV7-9	TRBJ1-2	CASSLAVEISYGYTF
TRBV9	TRBJ2-2	CASSVVAWGDRNTGELFF